One sample yielded the 25 T cell receptor beta chains listed below, sequenced in a study of graft-versus-host responses after intestinal transplantation. What these receptors recognize is not known. Using immunoSEQ multiplex PCR, the repertoire was profiled, and TCRdb retains in-frame clones only, with some absent. The data contain 100,000 to 120,000 clones, roughly 95% of them singletons. The input for sequencing was unstimulated CD8+ T cells sorted from spleen or lymph node cells, taken before intestinal transplant. These TCRs come from a human donor who received an intestinal transplant.

The chain recombines TRBV30 with TRBJ1-5, with TRBD1 as a possible D gene (5 bases). There are 14 residues in the CDR3. Germline V CDR1 and CDR2: GTSNPN, SVGIG (reference sequence). Trimming left V 3 bases short and J 6 bases short, with 15 bases between. The CDR3 region is CAWSGDRRGQPQHF. The DNA of the CDR3 is TGTGCCTGGAGCGGGGACCGCCGGGGTCAGCCCCAGCATTTT.

This clone has just a few counts. This chain joins TRBV5-6 and TRBJ2-1; TRBD2 matches at 10 bases. V was pared by 4 bases and J by 6 bases, with 7 bases of the junction left unmatched. The CDR3 is 15 residues long. Per germline, CDR1 SGHDT and CDR2 YYEEEE. The chain's CDR3 is CASSTLAGAFNEQFF. CDR3 bases: TGTGCCAGCAGCACCCTAGCGGGAGCGTTCAATGAGCAGTTCTTC.

The gene calls are TRBV30 and TRBJ2-7; D is ambiguous. The CDR3 is 12 amino acids. The V gene lost 2 bases and the J gene lost 2 bases, with 7 bases spanning the gap. From germline, CDR1 is GTSNPN and CDR2 SVGIG (reference sequence). Here the CDR3 DNA reads TGTGCCTGGAGTTACCGAACCTACGAGCAGTACTTC. Protein: CAWSYRTYEQYF.

The V call is TRBV29-1, the J call TRBJ2-2, with a weak D call TRBD2 (5 bases). Trimming left V 5 bases short and J 4 bases short, with 11 bases between. This CDR3 comprises 13 residues. Germline CDR1 is SQVTM and CDR2 is ANQGSEA. The CDR3 DNA is TGCAGCGTTATGTCCGGGGTCACCGGGGAGCTGTTTTTT. This codes for CSVMSGVTGELFF.

V and J are TRBV5-6 and TRBJ1-5; a weak D match, TRBD1 (5 bases). CDR3 size: 14 residues. V was cut by 0 bases and J by 6 bases, with 10 bases left in between. The V gene's germline CDR1 is SGHDT and CDR2 YYEEEE. The CDR3 here is CASSLGSQGQPQHF. The CDR3, as DNA: TGTGCCAGCAGCTTGGGGTCCCAGGGTCAGCCCCAGCATTTT.

The rearrangement links TRBV6-1 to TRBJ2-7; the D is unclear. Per germline, CDR1 MNHNS and CDR2 SASEGT. The CDR3 covers 11 residues. Trimming removed 6 bases at V and 3 bases at J, with 6 bases between. The CDR3 DNA reads as TGTGCCAGCAGCCTAATCTACGAGCAGTACTTC. Its protein is CASSLIYEQYF.

The chain combines TRBV6-1 with TRBJ1-4, with 9 bases matching TRBD1. The germline gives CDR1 MNHNS, CDR2 SASEGT. The CDR3 contains 14 residues. The V segment lost 7 bases and the J segment 10 bases; nucleotides outside the gene matches: 10. The DNA of the CDR3 is TGTGCCAGCACGGGGACAGGGACCGGGCGAAAACTGTTTTTT. It translates to CASTGTGTGRKLFF.

The chain links TRBV4-1 to TRBJ2-2; TRBD2 aligns across 8 bases. Germline trimming cut 0 bases from V and 5 bases from J; bases unmatched to any gene: 5. This CDR3 is built from 16 residues. Germline CDR1 is MGHRA and CDR2 is YSYEKL. The CDR3 coding sequence is TGCGCCAGCAGCCAAGAATCCGGGAGGGCTACCGGGGAGCTGTTTTTT. Its protein is CASSQESGRATGELFF.

A single count supports this clone. This chain connects TRBV27 to TRBJ2-7; no definite D call. The V end was cut by 0 bases, the J end by 3 bases, with 12 bases between. The CDR3 totals 15 residues. Germline CDR1 reads MNHEY; CDR2 reads SMNVEV (reference sequence). The CDR3, as DNA: TGTGCCAGCAGTTTATCCGTTCCCGTACGCTACGAGCAGTACTTC. Encoded protein: CASSLSVPVRYEQYF.

The chain uses TRBV30 and TRBJ1-2; D remains unclear. The V end was cut by 2 bases, the J end by 0 bases, with 10 bases between. Germline loops: CDR1 GTSNPN, CDR2 SVGIG (reference sequence). This CDR3 spans 14 amino acids. The CDR3 region has the DNA TGTGCCTGGAGTAACTCGACAACTAACTATGGCTACACCTTC. Translated: CAWSNSTTNYGYTF. Using reference TRBV30 and TRBJ1-2 for the parts outside the CDR3, the full variable domain is SQTIHQWPATLVQPVGSPLSLECTVEGTSNPNLYWYRQAAGRGLQLLFYSVGIGQISSEVPQNLSASRPQDRQFILSSKKLLLSDSGFYLCAWSNSTTNYGYTFGSGTRLTVV.

The chain uses TRBV10-2 and TRBJ2-1; no clear D. Trimming left V 2 bases short and J 5 bases short, with 4 bases between. Germline loops: CDR1 WSHSY, CDR2 SAAADI. This CDR3 is 12 amino acids long. This CDR3 reads CASSETHNEQFF. CDR3 bases: TGCGCCAGCAGTGAGACTCACAATGAGCAGTTCTTC.

The V gene is TRBV19, the J gene TRBJ2-2; D may be TRBD1 or TRBD2 (7 bases each). Trimming removed 5 bases from V and 4 bases from J, with 11 bases in between. This CDR3 has 14 amino acids. The germline V gene has CDR1 LNHDA and CDR2 SQIVND (reference sequence). CDR3: CASSPGGATGELFF. CDR3 sequence (DNA): TGTGCCAGTAGTCCAGGGGGGGCCACCGGGGAGCTGTTTTTT.

CDR3: CATKDSFYEQYF. The CDR3 DNA sequence: TGTGCCACTAAGGACAGTTTTTACGAGCAGTACTTC. The rearrangement uses TRBV19 and TRBJ2-7, with D possibly matching TRBD1 (6 bases). Trimming removed 10 bases at V and 4 bases at J, with 14 bases between. The CDR3 sequence is 12 residues long. From germline, CDR1 is LNHDA and CDR2 SQIVND (reference sequence).

The chain carries TRBV10-2 and TRBJ1-5; 7 bases align to TRBD1. Germline CDR1 and CDR2: WSHSY and SAAADI. The CDR3 sequence is 13 residues long. Trimming at V came to 2 bases and at J to 9 bases, leaving 4 bases not matched to a gene. CDR3 nucleotides: TGCGCCAGCAGTGAGAACAGGGGTGTGCCCCAGCATTTT. Amino acids: CASSENRGVPQHF.

The chain couples TRBV7-9 to TRBJ2-1, with TRBD2 matching over 10 bases. The CDR3 totals 16 residues. Germline CDR1 reads SEHNR; CDR2 reads FQNEAQ (reference sequence). Unmatched junction bases numbered 4, after V lost 2 bases and J lost 3 bases. The CDR3 DNA reads as TGTGCCAGCAGCTTATGGGTAGCGGGAGGCTACAATGAGCAGTTCTTC. It is translated as CASSLWVAGGYNEQFF.

The chain couples TRBV2 to TRBJ2-1, with D perhaps given as TRBD1 or TRBD2 (5 bases each). Germline V gene data show CDR1 as SNHLY and CDR2 as FYNNEI. The CDR3 is made up of 16 amino acids. V lost 3 bases and J 2 bases, leaving 14 bases between the germline ends. The CDR3 coding sequence is TGTGCCAGCAGTGATGGGACCTTGTTAGCCTACAATGAGCAGTTCTTC. It is translated as CASSDGTLLAYNEQFF.

This sequence joins TRBV6-5 and TRBJ2-1; TRBD1 is a possible D gene (6 bases). The CDR3 extends over 15 amino acids. Looked up from germline, CDR1 is MNHEY and CDR2 is SVGAGI. V was cut by 6 bases and J by 5 bases, with 17 bases left in between. CDR3 in amino acids: CASSYASRGNNEQFF. CDR3 in DNA: TGTGCCAGCAGCTATGCCTCTAGGGGGAACAATGAGCAGTTCTTC.

This sequence joins TRBV5-1 and TRBJ1-2, with a weak D call TRBD1 (6 bases). The germline V gene encodes CDR1 SGHRS and CDR2 YFSETQ. V was shortened by 7 bases and J by 6 bases, with 40 bases between the two germline ends. This CDR3 is built from 21 residues. The CDR3 sequence is CASPTSSQGLRGVLATDGYTF. For the CDR3, the DNA is TGCGCCAGCCCAACAAGCTCGCAGGGTTTAAGGGGGGTGCTAGCGACGGATGGCTACACCTTC.

This clone appeared a few times. The chain couples TRBV6-5 to TRBJ1-2, with D hard to call. Per germline, CDR1 MNHEY and CDR2 SVGAGI. The germline V and J ends were trimmed by 0 bases and 4 bases, with 12 bases remaining between them. The CDR3 runs to 15 residues. The DNA of the CDR3 is TGTGCCAGCAGTTACTCGAGGCGGAGTGGCTATGGCTACACCTTC. Translation: CASSYSRRSGYGYTF.

This chain links TRBV27 with TRBJ2-1, with unresolved D. The germline V gene encodes CDR1 MNHEY and CDR2 SMNVEV (reference sequence). Trimming stripped 7 bases from V and 3 bases from J, with 16 bases between. The CDR3 is made up of 15 amino acids. The CDR3 coding sequence is TGTGCCAGCACCTCCTCGGCAGCCTTCTACAATGAGCAGTTCTTC. Its protein is CASTSSAAFYNEQFF.

The rearrangement links TRBV18 to TRBJ2-7; no clear D. The germline V gene has CDR1 KGHSH and CDR2 LQKENI. The CDR3 loop spans 13 amino acids. V dropped 3 bases and J dropped 3 bases, with 9 bases sitting between them. The CDR3 DNA sequence: TGTGCCAGCTCACCTGCCAGCCTCTACGAGCAGTACTTC. It yields the protein CASSPASLYEQYF.

The chain is built from TRBV6-1 and TRBJ1-2; D is possibly TRBD1 (5 bases). This CDR3 region has 15 residues. V dropped 2 bases and J dropped 8 bases, with 18 bases sitting between them. Germline V CDR1 and CDR2: MNHNS, SASEGT. The CDR3 DNA reads TGTGCCAGCAGTGAACAGGCCGCTACGGGGGTCGGCTACACCTTC. Protein product: CASSEQAATGVGYTF.

The chain combines TRBV5-8 with TRBJ2-1, with 8 positions matching TRBD2. With V trimmed by 0 bases and J by 7 bases, 12 bases remained unmatched. Looked up from germline, CDR1 is SGHTS and CDR2 is YDEGEE. The CDR3 has 17 amino acids. CDR3 sequence: CASSLGIGASGPNEQFF. CDR3 nucleotides: TGTGCCAGCAGCTTGGGCATAGGGGCTAGCGGGCCTAATGAGCAGTTCTTC.

The J gene is TRBJ1-5, the V gene TRBV15, with unresolved D. Between the trimmed V and J ends, which lost 0 bases and 10 bases, there was a span of 10 bases. Germline CDR1 LNHNV, CDR2 YYDKDF (reference sequence). This CDR3 has 13 residues. CDR3 amino acids: CATSRDFWPPQHF. CDR3 bases: TGTGCCACCAGCAGAGACTTTTGGCCCCCCCAGCATTTT.

Note on this clone: The same CDR3 also results from other DNA sequences found in this sample. The rearrangement joins TRBV7-9 to TRBJ2-1; D uncertain. Trimming stripped 5 bases from V and 5 bases from J, with 7 bases between. Germline V gene lookup returns CDR1 SEHNR and CDR2 FQNEAQ (reference sequence). This CDR3 contains 12 residues. CDR3 nucleotides: TGTGCCAGCAGCCCGGACGACAATGAGCAGTTCTTC. Translated, it gives CASSPDDNEQFF.